The 20 T cell receptor beta chains in this list originate from one sample, sequenced in a study of CD8 T cells in ankylosing spondylitis. One entry per CDR3 protein results from TCRdb running MiXCR on the 5' RACE reads. Of 200,000 to 300,000 distinct CDR3 sequences listed, 7.5% to 9% are singletons. Specimen: blood, either unsorted or a sorted T cell fraction (not recorded which). The receptors originated from a male donor with ankylosing spondylitis or in good health (not recorded which).

This clonotype was detected ten times or more. This chain connects TRBV12-3 or TRBV12-4 to TRBJ1-1, with D possibly matching TRBD1 (6 bases). This CDR3 comprises 13 residues. V dropped 5 bases and J dropped 1 base, with 8 bases sitting between them. Here the CDR3 reads CASSLTGNTEAFF. CDR3 bases: TGTGCCAGCAGTCTGACAGGGAACACTGAAGCTTTCTTT.

This chain connects TRBV7-9 to TRBJ2-7, with D possibly TRBD1 on 5 matching bases. V was trimmed by 1 base and J by 5 bases, leaving 15 bases between them. This CDR3 has 15 amino acids. Germline values: CDR1 SEHNR, CDR2 FQNEAQ (reference sequence). The CDR3 bases are TGTGCCAGCAGCTTAGGGGCCAGGGAAGGGGACGAGCAGTACTTC. This translates into CASSLGAREGDEQYF.

This clonotype was seen a few times. This chain connects TRBV7-8 to TRBJ2-1; 7 positions match TRBD2. Germline V gene data show CDR1 as SGHVS and CDR2 as FQNEAQ. V lost 1 base and J lost 9; bases outside the gene matches: 12. This CDR3 comprises 16 residues. CDR3 protein: CASSLGGGRVGSEQFF. In DNA, the CDR3 is TGTGCCAGCAGCTTAGGAGGTGGGAGGGTAGGTAGTGAGCAGTTCTTC.

The sample holds a few counts of this clonotype. The chain joins TRBV20-1 to TRBJ1-1; D is unresolved. Germline CDR1 is DFQATT and CDR2 is SNEGSKA (reference sequence). The CDR3 totals 13 residues. With 0 bases removed from V and 5 bases from J, the gap between germline ends came to 10 bases. Here the CDR3 DNA reads TGCAGTGCTAGAGATGAGGTGGGGACTGAAGCTTTCTTT. It is translated as CSARDEVGTEAFF.

This clonotype was counted ten times or more. The gene calls are TRBV3-1 and TRBJ1-1, with 7 bases fitting TRBD1. The germline V gene encodes CDR1 LGHDT and CDR2 YNNKEL (reference sequence). The CDR3 loop spans 17 amino acids. With V trimmed by 0 bases and J by 3 bases, 10 bases remained unmatched. CDR3 DNA: TGTGCCAGCAGCCAAGATTGGTCAGGGGGGGCCGACACTGAAGCTTTCTTT. Protein sequence: CASSQDWSGGADTEAFF.

There are many counts of this clonotype. The chain links TRBV20-1 to TRBJ2-7; TRBD2 is a possible D gene (6 bases). The CDR3 has 14 residues. V was trimmed by 5 bases and J by 2 bases, leaving 16 bases between them. The germline V gene has CDR1 DFQATT and CDR2 SNEGSKA (reference sequence). This CDR3 reads CSAVDLLAPYEQYF. CDR3 coding DNA: TGCAGTGCTGTAGATCTGCTAGCGCCCTACGAGCAGTACTTC.

The rearrangement joins TRBV30 to TRBJ1-6; tentative D call: TRBD1 (5 bases). Trimming pared 2 bases from V and 0 bases from J, leaving 14 bases between. Germline CDR1 reads GTSNPN; CDR2 reads SVGIG (reference sequence). The CDR3 length is 17 residues. CDR3 amino acids: CAWSTVRGDSYNSPLHF. The CDR3 DNA is TGTGCCTGGAGTACCGTCCGAGGGGACTCCTATAATTCACCCCTCCACTTT.

The J gene is TRBJ2-7, the V gene TRBV20-1, with D possibly TRBD2 on 7 matching bases. Germline V gene sequence: CDR1 DFQATT, CDR2 SNEGSKA (reference sequence). CDR3 length equals 15 residues. V was pared by 0 bases and J by 5 bases, with 17 bases between. CDR3 in DNA: TGCAGTGCTAGAGATCCCAGGGGAGGGGACGACGAGCAGTACTTC. It is translated as CSARDPRGGDDEQYF.

This clonotype came up many times. The rearrangement uses TRBV6-1 and TRBJ2-6; TRBD1 agrees at 7 bases. The germline CDR1 and CDR2 sequences are MNHNS and SASEGT. This CDR3 region has 16 residues. J gave up 1 base and V 6 bases, and 6 bases lay outside the gene matches. The CDR3 protein is CASSDRASSGANVLTF. CDR3 coding DNA: TGTGCCAGCAGCGACAGGGCCTCTTCTGGGGCCAACGTCCTGACTTTC.

This clonotype was counted many times. The chain has TRBV11-2 and TRBJ1-6; maybe TRBD1 (5 bases). Germline CDR1 SGHAT, CDR2 FQNNGV. The CDR3 is 15 amino acids. V lost 1 base to trimming and J lost 5 bases, with 9 bases between them. Written as DNA, the CDR3 is TGTGCCAGCAGCTTAGGAGGGGTGGATAATTCACCCCTCCACTTT. Protein sequence: CASSLGGVDNSPLHF.

The sample holds many counts of this clonotype. The chain joins TRBV5-1 to TRBJ1-1; D may be TRBD1 (6 bases). The ends were cut back, 4 bases at V and 9 bases at J, with 16 bases in the middle. Germline CDR1 and CDR2: SGHRS and YFSETQ. The CDR3 consists of 13 residues. The CDR3 here is CASSPWGPTKAFF. In nucleotides, the CDR3 is TGCGCCAGCAGCCCATGGGGGCCTACTAAAGCTTTCTTT.

This clonotype was detected ten times or more. The J gene is TRBJ1-3, the V gene TRBV7-2; maybe TRBD1 (6 bases). This CDR3 comprises 15 residues. V lost 5 bases and J lost 3, with 14 bases in between. Per the germline V gene, CDR1 is SGHTA and CDR2 is FQGNSA. The CDR3 DNA reads TGTGCCAGCAGCCCGGGGGGCAGCGGTGGAAACACCATATATTTT. Its protein product is CASSPGGSGGNTIYF.

This chain connects TRBV20-1 to TRBJ2-3, with TRBD2 identical over 11 bases. Germline CDR1 DFQATT, CDR2 SNEGSKA (reference sequence). The CDR3 is 16 residues long. V lost 3 bases to trimming and J lost 3 bases; unmatched junction nucleotides: 8. The CDR3 here is CSARDHLAGGTDTQYF. The CDR3 bases are TGCAGTGCTAGGGATCACTTAGCGGGGGGGACAGATACGCAGTATTTT.

This clonotype was counted ten times or more. V gene TRBV20-1 combines with J gene TRBJ1-1; 9 bases line up with TRBD1. CDR3 length equals 13 residues. Trimming removed 6 bases from V and 4 bases from J; junction bases left unmatched: 6. Germline-derived CDR1 and CDR2 are DFQATT and SNEGSKA (reference sequence). The CDR3 DNA sequence: TGCAGTGCGTCCGGGACAGGGATCACTGAAGCTTTCTTT. It translates to CSASGTGITEAFF.

V gene TRBV7-2 combines with J gene TRBJ2-3; 11 bases map to TRBD2. With V trimmed by 5 bases and J by 0 bases, 7 bases remained unmatched. Germline CDR1 reads SGHTA; CDR2 reads FQGNSA. The CDR3 spans 17 residues. CDR3 loop: CASSKLGTSGSTDTQYF. CDR3 nucleotides: TGTGCCAGCAGCAAACTAGGGACTAGCGGTAGCACAGATACGCAGTATTTT.

This clonotype has only a few counts. The gene calls are TRBV20-1 and TRBJ1-4; D remains unclear. This CDR3 has 16 residues. The germline V gene encodes CDR1 DFQATT and CDR2 SNEGSKA (reference sequence). V dropped 6 bases and J dropped 2 bases, with 19 bases sitting between them. CDR3 nucleotide sequence: TGCAGTGCGGCAGCGCTGGAGAGCAGCACTAATGAAAAACTGTTTTTT. Translating it yields CSAAALESSTNEKLFF.

At least ten counts were recorded for this clonotype. The chain combines TRBV4-2 with TRBJ1-2; D gene ambiguous. V shed 0 bases and J shed 4 bases, with 9 bases lying between them. The germline V gene has CDR1 LGHNA and CDR2 YNFKEQ. The CDR3 spans 14 residues. DNA for the CDR3: TGTGCCAGCAGCCAAGATAGCGCAAGCTATGGCTACACCTTC. Protein sequence: CASSQDSASYGYTF.

This clonotype was observed at least ten times. The chain has TRBV12-3 or TRBV12-4 and TRBJ1-6; TRBD1 agrees at 7 bases. Trimming removed 4 bases from V and 10 bases from J; junction bases left unmatched: 7. The CDR3 sequence is 14 residues long. CDR3 loop: CASSWGRGGSPLHF. The CDR3 region has the DNA TGTGCCAGCAGTTGGGGCAGGGGGGGATCACCCCTCCACTTT.

This clonotype was counted ten times or more. This chain uses TRBV7-2 with TRBJ2-2, with D possibly being TRBD1 (6 bases). Trimming removed 5 bases at V and 2 bases at J, with 15 bases between. The CDR3 spans 16 residues. Germline values: CDR1 SGHTA, CDR2 FQGNSA. Here the CDR3 DNA reads TGTGCCAGCAGCGCGACCGGGACAACCAACACCGGGGAGCTGTTTTTT. It encodes CASSATGTTNTGELFF.

In this sample, this clonotype turned up many times. J is TRBJ2-2 and V is TRBV20-1; a weak D match, TRBD2 (6 bases). CDR3 length: 16 amino acids. CDR1 and CDR2 from the germline V gene are DFQATT and SNEGSKA (reference sequence). Trimming shortened V by 1 base and J by 6 bases, and 18 bases separated the two germline ends. This CDR3 is CSARAWETGDSGELFF. DNA for the CDR3: TGCAGTGCTAGAGCTTGGGAAACGGGGGATTCCGGGGAGCTGTTTTTT.